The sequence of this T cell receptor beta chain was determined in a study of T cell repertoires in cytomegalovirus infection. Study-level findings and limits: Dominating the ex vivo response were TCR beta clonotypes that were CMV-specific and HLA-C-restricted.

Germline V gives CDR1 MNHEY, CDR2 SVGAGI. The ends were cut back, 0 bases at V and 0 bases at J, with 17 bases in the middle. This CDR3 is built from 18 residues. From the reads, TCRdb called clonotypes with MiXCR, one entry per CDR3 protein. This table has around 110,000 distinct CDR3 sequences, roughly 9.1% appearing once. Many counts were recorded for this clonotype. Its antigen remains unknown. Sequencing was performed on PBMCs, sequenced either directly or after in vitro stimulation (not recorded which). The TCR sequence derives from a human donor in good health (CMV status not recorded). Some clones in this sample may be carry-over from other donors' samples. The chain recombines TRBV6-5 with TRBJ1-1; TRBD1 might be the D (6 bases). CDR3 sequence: CASSYSSGGGSLNTEAFF. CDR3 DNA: TGTGCCAGCAGTTACTCGAGCGGAGGGGGAAGTTTGAACACTGAAGCTTTCTTT.